This TCR beta chain was retrieved from a study of tumor-infiltrating lymphocytes in primary liver carcinoma. Whole-study findings and limits: Tumor tissue displayed a significantly greater top-250-clone fraction than blood (p = 0.039).

Germline DNA was also extracted, and blood RNA derived from unsorted whole blood. Germline values: CDR1 SGHAT, CDR2 FQNNGV. This CDR3 spans 14 amino acids. V shed 10 bases and J 7 bases; nucleotides not matched to a gene: 12. Turning to this clonotype: Antigen unknown.

Making TCR beta cDNA involved approximately 530 ng total RNA and a constant-region primer. Generation of the TCR beta libraries relied on three nested multiplex PCR rounds using slightly modified ARM-PCR. Rounds one and two of PCR, each of around 9 cycles, were primed with TRBV1-TRBV30 forward primers and a C-beta reverse primer. TCRdb ran MiXCR on the multiplex PCR reads and lists one entry per CDR3 protein. The table lists approximately 330,000 distinct CDR3 sequences, less than 65% of them singletons, with about 6.1% in the top ten. The V gene is TRBV11-2, the J gene TRBJ1-4; TRBD1 aligns across 7 bases. The sequence was collected from a middle-aged man with primary liver carcinoma and hepatitis B virus infection. The source material was peripheral blood. The CDR3 DNA sequence: TGTGCCATCGGCCCACAGGGGACTCGTGAAAAACTGTTTTTT. Encoded protein: CAIGPQGTREKLFF.